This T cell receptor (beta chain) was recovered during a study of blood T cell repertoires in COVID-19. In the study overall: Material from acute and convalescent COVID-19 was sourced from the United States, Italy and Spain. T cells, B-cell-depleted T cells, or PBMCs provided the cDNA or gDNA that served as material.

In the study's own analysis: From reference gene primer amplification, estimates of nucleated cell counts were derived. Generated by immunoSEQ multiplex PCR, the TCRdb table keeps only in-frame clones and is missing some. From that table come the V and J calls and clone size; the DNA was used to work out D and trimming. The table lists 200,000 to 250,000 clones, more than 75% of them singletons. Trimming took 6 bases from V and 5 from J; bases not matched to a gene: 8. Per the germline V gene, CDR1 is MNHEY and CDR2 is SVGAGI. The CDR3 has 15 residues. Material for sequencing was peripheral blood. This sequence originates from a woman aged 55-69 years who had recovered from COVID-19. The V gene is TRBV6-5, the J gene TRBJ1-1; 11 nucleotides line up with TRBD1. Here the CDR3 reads CASRQPGTGGTEAFF. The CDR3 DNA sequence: TGTGCCAGCAGACAACCCGGGACAGGGGGGACTGAAGCTTTCTTT.